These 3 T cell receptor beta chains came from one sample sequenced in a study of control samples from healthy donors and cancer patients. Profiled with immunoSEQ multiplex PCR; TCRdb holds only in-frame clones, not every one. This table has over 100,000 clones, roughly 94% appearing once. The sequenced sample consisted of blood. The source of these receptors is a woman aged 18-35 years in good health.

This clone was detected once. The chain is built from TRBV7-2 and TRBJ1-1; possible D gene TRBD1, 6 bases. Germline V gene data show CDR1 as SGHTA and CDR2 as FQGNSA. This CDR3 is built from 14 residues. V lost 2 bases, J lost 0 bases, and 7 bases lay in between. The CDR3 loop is CASSLTGMNTEAFF. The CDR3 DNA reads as TGTGCCAGCAGCTTAACAGGGATGAACACTGAAGCTTTCTTT. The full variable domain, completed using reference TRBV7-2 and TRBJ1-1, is GAGVSQSPSNKVTEKGKDVELRCDPISGHTALYWYRQSLGQGLEFLIYFQGNSAPDKSGLPSDRFSAERTGGSVSTLTIQRTQQEDSAVYLCASSLTGMNTEAFFGQGTRLTVV.

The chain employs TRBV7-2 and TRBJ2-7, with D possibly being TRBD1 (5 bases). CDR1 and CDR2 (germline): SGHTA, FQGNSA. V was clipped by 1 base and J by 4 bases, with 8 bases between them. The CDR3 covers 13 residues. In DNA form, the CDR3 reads TGTGCCAGCAGCTTAGTACAGGCTTACGAGCAGTACTTC. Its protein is CASSLVQAYEQYF.

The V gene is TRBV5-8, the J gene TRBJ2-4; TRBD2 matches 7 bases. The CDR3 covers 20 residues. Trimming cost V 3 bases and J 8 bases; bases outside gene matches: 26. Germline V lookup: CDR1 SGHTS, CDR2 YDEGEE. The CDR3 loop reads CASSSHRRGEGRKKGDIQYF. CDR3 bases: TGTGCCAGCAGCTCACACCGACGGGGGGAGGGACGAAAGAAAGGAGACATTCAGTACTTC.